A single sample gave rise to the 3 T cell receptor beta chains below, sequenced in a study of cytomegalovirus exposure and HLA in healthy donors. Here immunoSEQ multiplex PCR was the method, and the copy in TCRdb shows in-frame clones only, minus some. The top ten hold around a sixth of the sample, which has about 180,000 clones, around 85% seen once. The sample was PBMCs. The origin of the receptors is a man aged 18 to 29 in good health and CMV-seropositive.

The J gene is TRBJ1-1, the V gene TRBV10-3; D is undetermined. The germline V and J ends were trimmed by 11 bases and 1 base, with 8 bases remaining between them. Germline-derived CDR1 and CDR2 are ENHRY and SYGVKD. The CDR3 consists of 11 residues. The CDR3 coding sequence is TGTGCCGTAACGGGGAACACTGAAGCTTTCTTT. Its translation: CAVTGNTEAFF.

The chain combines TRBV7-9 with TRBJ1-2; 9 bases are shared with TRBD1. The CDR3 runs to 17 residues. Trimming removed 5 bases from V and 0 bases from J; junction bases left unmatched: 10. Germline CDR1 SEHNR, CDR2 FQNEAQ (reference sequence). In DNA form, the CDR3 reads TGTGCCAGCAGCGCAGGGGGACAGGGTTTCGCTAACTATGGCTACACCTTC. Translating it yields CASSAGGQGFANYGYTF. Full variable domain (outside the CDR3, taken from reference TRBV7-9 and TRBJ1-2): DTGVSQNPRHKITKRGQNVTFRCDPISEHNRLYWYRQTLGQGPEFLTYFQNEAQLEKSRLLSDRFSAERPKGSFSTLEIQRTEQGDSAMYLCASSAGGQGFANYGYTFGSGTRLTVV.

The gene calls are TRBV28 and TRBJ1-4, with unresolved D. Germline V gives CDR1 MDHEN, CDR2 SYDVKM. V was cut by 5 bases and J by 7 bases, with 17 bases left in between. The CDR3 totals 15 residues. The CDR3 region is CASSPTTNVGEKLFF. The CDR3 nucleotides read TGTGCCAGCAGTCCGACGACAAATGTTGGTGAAAAACTGTTTTTT.